The 2 T cell receptor beta chains listed next were all sequenced from one sample in a study of blood T cell repertoires in COVID-19. Assay used: immunoSEQ multiplex PCR; TCRdb lists only in-frame clones, some missing. In the table there are some 250,000 clones, 75% to 90% of which are singletons. Sequences were obtained from peripheral blood. The receptors stem from a woman aged 25 to 39 who had recovered from COVID-19.

The rearrangement uses TRBV5-1 and TRBJ1-4; 9 bases fit TRBD1. J was trimmed by 5 bases and V by 4 bases; bases with no gene match: 6. The CDR3 is 15 residues long. Germline CDR1 reads SGHRS; CDR2 reads YFSETQ. The CDR3 protein is CASSDPGTGNEKLFF. The CDR3 DNA sequence: TGCGCCAGCAGCGACCCCGGGACAGGGAATGAAAAACTGTTTTTT.

V is TRBV30 and J is TRBJ2-2; the match to TRBD1 covers 7 bases. The CDR3 covers 15 residues. Germline V CDR1 and CDR2: GTSNPN, SVGIG (reference sequence). V gave up 3 bases and J gave up 2 bases; unmatched junction bases: 6. CDR3 amino acids: CAWRIQGLNTGELFF. The DNA of the CDR3 is TGTGCCTGGAGGATACAGGGGTTAAACACCGGGGAGCTGTTTTTT.